The entry below describes one T cell receptor beta chain. The antigen is not known. The sample originates from a study of PD-1 blockade in classical Hodgkin lymphoma. Study overall: Nivolumab dosed at 3 mg/kg went to patients intravenously every 2 weeks. Overall study results and limits: After ASCT, patients who started nivolumab under 1 year later were excluded. Before treatment, TCR diversity in newly diagnosed patients was reportedly lower than in healthy donors.

There was relapse after autologous stem cell transplantation in every patient, and there was variation in brentuximab vedotin exposure. The CDR3 extends over 13 amino acids. V lost 5 bases and J lost 5; bases outside the gene matches: 5. CDR1 and CDR2 from the germline V gene are MNHEY and SMNVEV (reference sequence). TCRdb's table, derived via immunoSEQ multiplex PCR, lists solely in-frame clones and lacks some. This sample has about 24,000 clones, with approximately 81% found just once. This sequence originates from a human donor with classical Hodgkin lymphoma. The genes are TRBV27 and TRBJ2-5; 7 bases are a match to TRBD2. The material was peripheral blood mononuclear cells (PBMCs), obtained before the second cycle of nivolumab. CDR3: CASSIGEGETQYF. DNA for the CDR3: TGTGCCAGCAGTATAGGGGAGGGGGAGACCCAGTACTTC.